The 15 T cell receptor beta chains in this list originate from one sample, sequenced in a study of cytomegalovirus exposure and HLA in healthy donors. Sequencing used immunoSEQ multiplex PCR; TCRdb keeps in-frame clones, though not all of them. The data contain over 150,000 clones, about 86% of them seen just once; the ten biggest clones take up approximately 2%. Specimen: PBMCs. The receptors were gathered from a woman under 30 in good health and CMV-seronegative.

The CDR3 nucleotides read TGTGCCAGCAGTACTTTGACCGGGACAGACTATGGCTACACCTTC. Translation: CASSTLTGTDYGYTF. V gene TRBV14 combines with J gene TRBJ1-2; 7 bases map to TRBD1. Germline CDR1 and CDR2: SGHDN and FVKESK. The length of the CDR3 is 15 residues. V dropped 6 bases and J dropped 3; count of bases not matched to a gene: 10.

This sequence joins TRBV4-2 and TRBJ2-7; 8 bases align to TRBD1. The germline V gene has CDR1 LGHNA and CDR2 YNFKEQ. Unmatched junction bases numbered 6, after V lost 2 bases and J lost 3 bases. The CDR3 extends over 15 amino acids. CDR3 sequence: CASSQTGGPLYEQYF. The CDR3 DNA sequence: TGTGCCAGCAGCCAAACAGGGGGACCCCTCTACGAGCAGTACTTC.

The chain links TRBV19 to TRBJ1-2; a possible D gene is TRBD1 (5 bases). Germline CDR1 and CDR2: LNHDA and SQIVND (reference sequence). V lost 1 base and J 6 bases, leaving 15 bases between the germline ends. The CDR3 extends over 15 amino acids. The CDR3 sequence is CASSIAWGARNGYTF. CDR3 DNA sequence: TGTGCCAGTAGTATAGCGTGGGGCGCGAGAAATGGCTACACCTTC.

The V and J genes are TRBV4-2 and TRBJ1-1; D is undetermined. Germline lookup yields CDR1 LGHNA and CDR2 YNFKEQ. CDR3 length equals 15 residues. V lost 4 bases, J lost 3 bases, and 15 bases lay in between. Here the CDR3 reads CASSPDVAPYTEAFF. In nucleotides, the CDR3 is TGTGCCAGCAGCCCAGACGTAGCCCCGTACACTGAAGCTTTCTTT.

The J gene is TRBJ2-1, the V gene TRBV13; 7 nucleotides agree with TRBD2. J gave up 15 bases and V 2 bases, and 10 bases lay outside the gene matches. This CDR3 region has 13 residues. Germline CDR1 and CDR2: PRHDT and FYEKMQ (reference sequence). The CDR3 reads CASSLRGLTPWFF. DNA for the CDR3: TGTGCCAGCAGCTTAAGGGGACTAACCCCCTGGTTCTTC.

The V call is TRBV29-1, the J call TRBJ2-7, with TRBD2 matching over 12 bases. Trimming cost V 3 bases and J 3 bases; bases outside gene matches: 3. Germline values: CDR1 SQVTM, CDR2 ANQGSEA. This CDR3 is 14 amino acids long. CDR3 coding DNA: TGCAGCGTTGAGACTAGCGGGAGTGGCTACGAGCAGTACTTC. It codes for CSVETSGSGYEQYF.

The chain employs TRBV7-9 and TRBJ1-4; D not resolved. The CDR3 is made up of 15 amino acids. Germline values: CDR1 SEHNR, CDR2 FQNEAQ (reference sequence). V gave up 1 base and J gave up 6 bases, with 12 bases separating them. The CDR3 DNA is TGTGCCAGCAGCTTAGATAGACTGCCGGATGAAAAACTGTTTTTT. Encoded protein: CASSLDRLPDEKLFF.

V usage is TRBV5-4 and J usage is TRBJ2-1, with TRBD2 as a possible D gene (5 bases). Trimming took off 1 base at V and 8 bases at J, with 16 bases between the two ends. Germline assignment: CDR1 SGHNT and CDR2 YYREEE (reference sequence). The CDR3 has 15 residues. CDR3: CASSLTRGTLDEQFF. The DNA of the CDR3 is TGTGCCAGCAGCTTGACCCGGGGTACTCTCGATGAGCAGTTCTTC. Variable domain in full (rest from reference TRBV5-4 and TRBJ2-1): ETGVTQSPTHLIKTRGQQVTLRCSSQSGHNTVSWYQQALGQGPQFIFQYYREEENGRGNFPPRFSGLQFPNYSSELNVNALELDDSALYLCASSLTRGTLDEQFFGPGTRLTVL.

The V and J genes are TRBV5-1 and TRBJ1-4; 8 bases are shared with TRBD1. This CDR3 region has 17 residues. Germline lookup yields CDR1 SGHRS and CDR2 YFSETQ. V lost 2 bases and J lost 0; bases outside the gene matches: 6. CDR3 sequence: CASSLGQGPATNEKLFF. The CDR3 coding sequence is TGCGCCAGCAGCTTAGGACAGGGCCCTGCAACTAATGAAAAACTGTTTTTT. Together with reference TRBV5-1 and TRBJ1-4, the CDR3 gives the full variable domain: KAGVTQTPRYLIKTRGQQVTLSCSPISGHRSVSWYQQTPGQGLQFLFEYFSETQRNKGNFPGRFSGRQFSNSRSEMNVSTLELGDSALYLCASSLGQGPATNEKLFFGSGTQLSVL.

The genes are TRBV19 and TRBJ2-1; TRBD1 agrees at 10 bases. There are 13 residues in the CDR3. Germline V CDR1 and CDR2: LNHDA, SQIVND (reference sequence). Trimming removed 7 bases from V and 5 bases from J; junction bases left unmatched: 2. The CDR3 DNA reads as TGTGCCAGTATGGGACAGGGGAACAATGAGCAGTTCTTC. Its translation is CASMGQGNNEQFF.

Written as DNA, the CDR3 is TGTGCCATCAAGGAGCTGCGGCAGTACAATGAGCAGTTCTTC. This codes for CAIKELRQYNEQFF. The chain links TRBV10-3 to TRBJ2-1; D is uncertain. Trimming pared 7 bases from V and 4 bases from J, leaving 14 bases between. The CDR3 loop spans 14 amino acids. Germline CDR1 is ENHRY and CDR2 is SYGVKD.

V and J are TRBV30 and TRBJ2-1, with TRBD1 identical over 7 bases. Trimming took 3 bases from V and 3 from J; bases not matched to a gene: 20. Looked up from germline, CDR1 is GTSNPN and CDR2 is SVGIG (reference sequence). The CDR3 consists of 19 residues. CDR3 in amino acids: CAWRVYLTGQDRFYNEQFF. Written as DNA, the CDR3 is TGTGCCTGGAGAGTGTACTTGACGGGCCAGGACAGGTTCTACAATGAGCAGTTCTTC.

The rearrangement joins TRBV5-6 to TRBJ1-1; unclear D gene. CDR1 SGHDT and CDR2 YYEEEE come from the germline V gene. This CDR3 has 13 residues. Trimming cost V 1 base and J 4 bases, with 8 bases left between them. CDR3 in amino acids: CASSLSSITEAFF. For the CDR3, the DNA is TGTGCCAGCAGCTTGTCTTCTATCACTGAAGCTTTCTTT.

The rearrangement joins TRBV2 to TRBJ2-7, with a possible D match to TRBD1 (6 bases). This CDR3 is 11 amino acids long. In germline, CDR1 is SNHLY, CDR2 FYNNEI. The V and J ends lost 7 bases and 4 bases respectively, with 8 bases between them. The CDR3: CASTQGYEQYF. CDR3 in DNA: TGTGCCAGCACACAGGGTTACGAGCAGTACTTC.

The chain uses TRBV10-2 and TRBJ2-7; 9 nucleotides match TRBD1. CDR3 length: 17 amino acids. Germline V CDR1 and CDR2: WSHSY, SAAADI. With V trimmed by 3 bases and J by 4 bases, 13 bases remained unmatched. The CDR3 region is CASSESGPGQGSYEQYF. In DNA, the CDR3 is TGCGCCAGCAGTGAATCCGGACCGGGACAGGGTAGTTACGAGCAGTACTTC.